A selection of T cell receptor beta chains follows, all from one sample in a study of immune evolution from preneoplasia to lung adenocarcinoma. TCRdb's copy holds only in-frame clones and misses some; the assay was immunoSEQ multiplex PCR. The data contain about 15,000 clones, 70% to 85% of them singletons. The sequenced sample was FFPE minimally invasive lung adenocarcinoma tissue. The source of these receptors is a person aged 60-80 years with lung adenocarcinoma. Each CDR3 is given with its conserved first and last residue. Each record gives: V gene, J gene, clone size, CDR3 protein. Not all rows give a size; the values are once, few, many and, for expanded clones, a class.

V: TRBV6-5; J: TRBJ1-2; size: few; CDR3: CASSYSSGAGGYTF
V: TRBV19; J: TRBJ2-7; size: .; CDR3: CASSIRQGLLAGETYEQYF
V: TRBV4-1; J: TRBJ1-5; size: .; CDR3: CASSNYRDSNQPQHF
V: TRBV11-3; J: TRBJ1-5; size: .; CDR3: CASSLAGHSNQPQHF
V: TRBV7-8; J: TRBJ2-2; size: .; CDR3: CASSLRTGKFGELFF
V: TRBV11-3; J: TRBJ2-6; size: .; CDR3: CASSLQRANVLTF
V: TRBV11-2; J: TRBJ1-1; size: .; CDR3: CASRSTGGTEAFF
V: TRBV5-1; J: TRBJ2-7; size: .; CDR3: CASSLFGGLDEQYF
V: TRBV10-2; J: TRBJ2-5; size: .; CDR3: CASSLAGETQYF
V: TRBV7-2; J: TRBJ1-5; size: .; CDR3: CASSTGMGQPQHF
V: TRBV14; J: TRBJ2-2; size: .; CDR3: CASSLFGQGNTGELFF
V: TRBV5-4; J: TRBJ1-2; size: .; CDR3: CASSGAGYGYTF
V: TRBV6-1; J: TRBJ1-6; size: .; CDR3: CASSAGPYNSPLHF
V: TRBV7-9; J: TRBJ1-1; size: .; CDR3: CASSLETEAFF
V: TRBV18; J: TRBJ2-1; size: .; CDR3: CASSPREFNEQFF
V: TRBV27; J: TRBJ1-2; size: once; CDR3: CASTRTGSTNYGYTF
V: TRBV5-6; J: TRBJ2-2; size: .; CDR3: CASSLMGPGELFF
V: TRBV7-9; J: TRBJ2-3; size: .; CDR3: CASSLRVGTDTQYF
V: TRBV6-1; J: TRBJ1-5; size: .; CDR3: CASRGTGAQPQHF
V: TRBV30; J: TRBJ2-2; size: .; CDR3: CAWSRGGMTTGELFF
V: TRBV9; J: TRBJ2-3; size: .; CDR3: CASSVGLAGVKGTDTQYF
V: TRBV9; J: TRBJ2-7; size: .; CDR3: CASSVDGTYEQYF
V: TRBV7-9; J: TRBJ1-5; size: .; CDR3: CASSRPGEKQPQHF
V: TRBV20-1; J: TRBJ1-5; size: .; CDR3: CSAGVNQPQHF
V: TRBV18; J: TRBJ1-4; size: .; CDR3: CASSLGSKGEKLFF
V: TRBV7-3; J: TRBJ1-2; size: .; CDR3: CASSLGDRAGGYTF
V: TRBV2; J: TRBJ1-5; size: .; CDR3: CASRLQGQPQHF
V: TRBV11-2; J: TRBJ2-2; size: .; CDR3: CASSLWEGPGELFF
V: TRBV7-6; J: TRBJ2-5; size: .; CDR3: CASSLGLQVQETQYF
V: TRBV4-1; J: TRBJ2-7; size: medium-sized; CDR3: CASSQDERTGTYEQYF
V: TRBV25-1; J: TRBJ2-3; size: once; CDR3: CASSEYRDLPDTQYF
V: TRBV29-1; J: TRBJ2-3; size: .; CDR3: CSVVGTADTQYF
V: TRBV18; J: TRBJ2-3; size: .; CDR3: CASSLAGSRNTDTQYF